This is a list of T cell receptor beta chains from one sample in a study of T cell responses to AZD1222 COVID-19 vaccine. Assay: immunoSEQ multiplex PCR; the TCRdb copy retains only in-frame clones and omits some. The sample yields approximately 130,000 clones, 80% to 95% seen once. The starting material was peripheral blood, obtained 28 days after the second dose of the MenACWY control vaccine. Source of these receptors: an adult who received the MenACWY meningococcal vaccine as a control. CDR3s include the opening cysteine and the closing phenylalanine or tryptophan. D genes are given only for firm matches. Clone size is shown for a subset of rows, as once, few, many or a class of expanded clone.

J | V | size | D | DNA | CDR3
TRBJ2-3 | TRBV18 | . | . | TGTGCCAGCTCACGCTCAATGGCCGGGGAAGATACGCAGTATTTT | CASSRSMAGEDTQYF
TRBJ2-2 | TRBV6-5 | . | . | TGTGCCAGCAGTTCACTTTTAGGCACCGGGGAGCTGTTTTTT | CASSSLLGTGELFF
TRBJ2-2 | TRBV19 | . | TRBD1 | TGTGCCAGTAGTGTGGGACAGATGAACACCGGGGAGCTGTTTTTT | CASSVGQMNTGELFF
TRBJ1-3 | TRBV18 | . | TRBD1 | TGTGCCAGCTCACCACTGAACAACAGGGGAGTTGGAAACACCATATATTTT | CASSPLNNRGVGNTIYF
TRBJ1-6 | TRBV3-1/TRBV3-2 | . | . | TGTGCCAGCAGCCTCAGGAGGGACCTATATAATTCACCCCTCCACTTT | CASSLRRDLYNSPLHF
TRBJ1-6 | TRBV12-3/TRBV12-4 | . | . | TGTGCCAGCAGTGTATATGGTTCACCCCTCCACTTT | CASSVYGSPLHF
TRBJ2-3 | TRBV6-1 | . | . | TGTGCCAGCACCTCCGGGGAAACAGATACGCAGTATTTT | CASTSGETDTQYF
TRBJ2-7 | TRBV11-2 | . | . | TGTGCCAGCAGCTTAGGTGCCCGCTACGAGCAGTACTTC | CASSLGARYEQYF
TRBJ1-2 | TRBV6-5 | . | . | TGTGCCAGCAGTTCGACCCCCGACGGTGGCTATGGCTACACCTTC | CASSSTPDGGYGYTF
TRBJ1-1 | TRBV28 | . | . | TGTGCCAGCAGTCCGGGACATCACTTGAACACTGAAGCTTTCTTT | CASSPGHHLNTEAFF
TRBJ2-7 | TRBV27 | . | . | TGTGCCAGCAGAACTTTGCAAGGACAGTCCTCCTACGAGCAGTACTTC | CASRTLQGQSSYEQYF
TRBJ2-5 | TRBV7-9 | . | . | TGTGCCAGCAGCTTAGGGGGTGGGGGACCCCCTCGGGAGACCCAGTACTTC | CASSLGGGGPPRETQYF
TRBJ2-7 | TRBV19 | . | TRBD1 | TGTGCCAGTAGTACTGGACAGGTAGTACGCTTC | CASSTGQVVRF
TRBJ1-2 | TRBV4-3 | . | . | TGCGCCAGCAGCCAAGGGACAGCATCGAACTATGGCTACACCTTC | CASSQGTASNYGYTF
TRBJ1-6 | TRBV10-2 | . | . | TGCGCCAGCAGTGAGTCGCGTGGACAGAGTCGGTCACCCCTCCACTTT | CASSESRGQSRSPLHF
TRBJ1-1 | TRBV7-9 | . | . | TGTGCCAGCAGCTTAGGAGCGGGAACTGAAGCTTTCTTT | CASSLGAGTEAFF
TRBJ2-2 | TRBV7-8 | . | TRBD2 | TGTGCCAGCAGCTTAGGTCAAAGCGGACTAGCGGTCGGGGAGCTGTTTTTT | CASSLGQSGLAVGELFF
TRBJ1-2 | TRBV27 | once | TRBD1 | TGTGCCAGCAGTCCCCACTGGACAGGGGAGAACTATGGCTACACCTTC | CASSPHWTGENYGYTF
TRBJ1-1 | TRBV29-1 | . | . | TGCAGCGTTCGGGGGGTGAACACTGAAGCTTTCTTT | CSVRGVNTEAFF
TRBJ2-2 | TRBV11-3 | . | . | TGTGCCAGCAGCTTAATGACAGGCCACTTAGGAACCGGGGAGCTGTTTTTT | CASSLMTGHLGTGELFF
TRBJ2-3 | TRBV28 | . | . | TGTGCCAGCAGCACGGAGTGGCCAGATACGCAGTATTTT | CASSTEWPDTQYF
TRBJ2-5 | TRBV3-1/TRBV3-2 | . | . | TGTGCCAGCAGCCAAAATATCGAGGCGGGGGAGACCCAGTACTTC | CASSQNIEAGETQYF
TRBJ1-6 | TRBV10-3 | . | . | TGTGCCATCAGTGAGTCTCCAAATTCACCCCTCCACTTT | CAISESPNSPLHF